The 2 T cell receptor beta chains reported below all come from one sample, sequenced in a study of blood T cell repertoires in COVID-19 (dated by TCRdb to the early 2020s). Library preparation was by the immunoSEQ multiplex PCR assay. Sourced from immuneACCESS, this table was stored by TCRdb with only in-frame sequences that have V and J called. A share of the clones is absent; for the studies checked, an unresolved V gene accounts for under half, and the remainder has no known explanation. This sample has some 180,000 clones in its table, and approximately 80% of those were observed once. The biggest ten clones account for approximately 7.1% of the sample. The specimen was peripheral blood. The receptors here all came from a human donor in a cohort sampled during active COVID-19.

The J gene is TRBJ2-1, the V gene TRBV19, with D possibly matching TRBD2 (5 bases). The germline gives CDR1 LNHDA, CDR2 SQIVND (reference sequence). The CDR3 is 15 amino acids. The V gene lost 3 bases and the J gene lost 5 bases, with 14 bases spanning the gap. The CDR3 nucleotides are TGTGCCAGTAGTATGGCTTCTAGCTTGCACAATGAGCAGTTCTTC. Protein product: CASSMASSLHNEQFF.

V usage is TRBV7-2 and J usage is TRBJ2-5; 12 positions match TRBD2. Germline V gene sequence: CDR1 SGHTA, CDR2 FQGNSA. The CDR3 loop spans 17 amino acids. V shed 5 bases, J shed 2 bases, and the junction held 9 bases outside the gene matches. The CDR3 nucleotides read TGTGCCAGCAGCACCCGGGCTAGCGGGGGGGGGCAAGAGACCCAGTACTTC. This gives the protein CASSTRASGGGQETQYF.